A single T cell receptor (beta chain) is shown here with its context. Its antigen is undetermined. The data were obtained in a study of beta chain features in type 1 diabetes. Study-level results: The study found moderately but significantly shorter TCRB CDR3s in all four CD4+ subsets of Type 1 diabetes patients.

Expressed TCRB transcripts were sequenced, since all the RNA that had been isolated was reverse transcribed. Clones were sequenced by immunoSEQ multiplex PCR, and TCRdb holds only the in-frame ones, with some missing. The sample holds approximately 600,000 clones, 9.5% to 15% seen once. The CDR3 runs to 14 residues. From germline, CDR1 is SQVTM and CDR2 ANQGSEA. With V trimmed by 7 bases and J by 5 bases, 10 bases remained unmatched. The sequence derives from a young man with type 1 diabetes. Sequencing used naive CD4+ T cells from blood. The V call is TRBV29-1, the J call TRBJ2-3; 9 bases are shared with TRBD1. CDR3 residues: CSAARTGAQDTQYF. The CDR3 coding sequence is TGCAGCGCGGCAAGGACAGGGGCTCAAGATACGCAGTATTTT.